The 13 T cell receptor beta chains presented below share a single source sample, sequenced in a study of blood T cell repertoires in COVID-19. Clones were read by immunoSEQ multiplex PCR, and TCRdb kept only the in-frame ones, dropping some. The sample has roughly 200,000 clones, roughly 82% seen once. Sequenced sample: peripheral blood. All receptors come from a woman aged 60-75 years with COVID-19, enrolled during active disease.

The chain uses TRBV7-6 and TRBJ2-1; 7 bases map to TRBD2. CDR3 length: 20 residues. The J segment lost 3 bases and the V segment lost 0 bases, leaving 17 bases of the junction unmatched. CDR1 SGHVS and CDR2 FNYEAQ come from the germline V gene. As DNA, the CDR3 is TGTGCCAGCAGCTTAGCGTCGGGTCTAGCGGACGAACTAGTCTACAATGAGCAGTTCTTC. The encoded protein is CASSLASGLADELVYNEQFF.

For the CDR3, the DNA is TGTGCCAGCACCTCGGGGGGGCTTGAGACCCAGTACTTC. Protein product: CASTSGGLETQYF. The V gene is TRBV5-6, the J gene TRBJ2-5; 8 bases match TRBD2. From germline, CDR1 is SGHDT and CDR2 YYEEEE. The CDR3 runs to 13 residues. The trim removed 6 bases at V and 5 bases at J, leaving 6 bases unmatched.

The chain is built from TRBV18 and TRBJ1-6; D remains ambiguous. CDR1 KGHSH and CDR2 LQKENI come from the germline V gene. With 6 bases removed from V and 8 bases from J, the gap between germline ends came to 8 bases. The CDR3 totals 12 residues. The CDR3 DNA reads TGTGCCAGCTCCCGCGGAGATTCACCCCTCCACTTT. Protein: CASSRGDSPLHF. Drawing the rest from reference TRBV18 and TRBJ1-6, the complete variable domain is NAGVMQNPRHLVRRRGQEARLRCSPMKGHSHVYWYRQLPEEGLKFMVYLQKENIIDESGMPKERFSAEFPKEGPSILRIQQVVRGDSAAYFCASSRGDSPLHFGNGTRLTVT.

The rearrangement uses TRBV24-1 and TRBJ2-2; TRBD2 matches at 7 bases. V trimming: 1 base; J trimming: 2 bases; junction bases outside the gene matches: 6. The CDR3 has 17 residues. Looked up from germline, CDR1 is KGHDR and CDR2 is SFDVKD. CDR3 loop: CATSDLRGTINTGELFF. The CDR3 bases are TGTGCCACCAGTGATTTAAGAGGGACTATTAACACCGGGGAGCTGTTTTTT.

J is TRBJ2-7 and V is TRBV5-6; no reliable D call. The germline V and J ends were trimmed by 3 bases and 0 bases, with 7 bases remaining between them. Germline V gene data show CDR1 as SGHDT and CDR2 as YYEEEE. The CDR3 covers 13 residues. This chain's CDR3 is CASSSLSSYEQYV. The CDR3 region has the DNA TGTGCCAGCAGCTCACTAAGCTCCTACGAGCAGTACGTC.

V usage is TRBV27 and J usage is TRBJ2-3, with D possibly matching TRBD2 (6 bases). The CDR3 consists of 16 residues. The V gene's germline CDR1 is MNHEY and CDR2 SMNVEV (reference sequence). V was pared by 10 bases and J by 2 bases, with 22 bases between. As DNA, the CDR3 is TGTGCCACGAAGGGAGGCTCCTCGGGGCCCACAGATACGCAGTATTTT. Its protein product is CATKGGSSGPTDTQYF.

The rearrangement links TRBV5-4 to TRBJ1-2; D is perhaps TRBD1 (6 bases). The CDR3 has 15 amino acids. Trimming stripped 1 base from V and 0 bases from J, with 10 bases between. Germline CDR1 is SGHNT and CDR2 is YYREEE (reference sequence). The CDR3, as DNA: TGTGCCAGCAGCTTGAATACAGGGACTAACTATGGCTACACCTTC. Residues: CASSLNTGTNYGYTF.

CDR3 nucleotides: TGTGCCAGCACTGAGCTAGGACAGGGAAGGAGAAACACCATATATTTT. Protein sequence: CASTELGQGRRNTIYF. J is TRBJ1-3 and V is TRBV6-1; 8 nucleotides match TRBD1. Germline values: CDR1 MNHNS, CDR2 SASEGT. This CDR3 is built from 16 residues. The ends lost 7 bases at V and 5 bases at J; junction bases unmatched: 13.

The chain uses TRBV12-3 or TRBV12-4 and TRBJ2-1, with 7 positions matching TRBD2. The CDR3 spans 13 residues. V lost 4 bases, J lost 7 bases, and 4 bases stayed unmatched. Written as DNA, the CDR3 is TGTGCCAGCAGTTCTGCGGGACTAAATGAGCAGTTCTTC. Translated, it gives CASSSAGLNEQFF.

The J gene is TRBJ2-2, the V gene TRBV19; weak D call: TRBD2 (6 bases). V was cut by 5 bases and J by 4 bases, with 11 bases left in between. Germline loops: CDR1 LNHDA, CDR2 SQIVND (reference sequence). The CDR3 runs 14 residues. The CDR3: CASSLGSITGELFF. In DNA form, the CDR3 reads TGTGCCAGTAGTCTCGGGAGTATCACCGGGGAGCTGTTTTTT.

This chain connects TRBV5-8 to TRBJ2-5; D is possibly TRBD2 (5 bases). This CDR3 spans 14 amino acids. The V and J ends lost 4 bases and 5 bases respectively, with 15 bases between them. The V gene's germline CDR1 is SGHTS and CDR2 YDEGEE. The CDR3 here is CASSPPSTGETQYF. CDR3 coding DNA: TGTGCCAGCAGCCCCCCTTCAACGGGGGAGACCCAGTACTTC.

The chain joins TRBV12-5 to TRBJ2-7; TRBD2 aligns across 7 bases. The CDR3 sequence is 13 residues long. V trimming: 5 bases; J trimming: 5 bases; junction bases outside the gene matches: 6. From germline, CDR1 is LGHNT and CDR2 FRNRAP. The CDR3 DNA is TGTGCTAGTGGTAGTAGGGAGGGGAACGAGCAGTACGTC. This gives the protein CASGSREGNEQYV.

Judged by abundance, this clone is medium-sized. The CDR3 DNA reads as TGCGCCAGCAGCCAAAACCCCGACGGGACAGGGGCTGACGAGCAGTACTTC. It yields the protein CASSQNPDGTGADEQYF. The V gene is TRBV4-3, the J gene TRBJ2-7; 10 positions match TRBD1. CDR1 is LGHNA and CDR2 is YSLEER in the germline V gene. CDR3 length: 17 residues. J was trimmed by 5 bases and V by 2 bases; bases with no gene match: 12.